This T cell receptor beta chain stems from a study of cytomegalovirus exposure and HLA in healthy donors. PCR primers comprised 60 Vbeta and 13 Jbeta primers. Clones were sequenced by immunoSEQ multiplex PCR, and TCRdb holds only the in-frame ones, with some missing. The top ten clones hold around 4.8% of a sample with about 110,000 clones, about 70% of them seen once. The receptor was isolated from a man aged 25-45 years in good health and CMV-seropositive. Sequencing used PBMCs.

CDR3 residues: CASSEDRGTFQPQHF. The CDR3 coding sequence is TGTGCCAGCAGTGAAGACAGGGGGACGTTTCAGCCCCAGCATTTT. This sequence joins TRBV2 and TRBJ1-5, with 8 bases aligning to TRBD1. The J segment lost 6 bases and the V segment lost 1 base, leaving 5 bases of the junction unmatched. Germline V gene data show CDR1 as SNHLY and CDR2 as FYNNEI. CDR3 length equals 15 residues.